This TCR beta chain is drawn from a study of T cells expressing NK-cell markers. The study, taken as a whole, reports: The study found these clonotypes also leading the CD3+CD56-NKG2C+ fraction in a few donors.

Comment on this clonotype: As yet, its antigen is unknown.

CDR1 SSHAT and CDR2 FNYEAQ come from the germline V gene (reference sequence). The CDR3 covers 15 residues. As the method of synthesis, 5'RACE template switching with UMIs yielded TCR beta cDNA. TCRdb re-analyzed the 5' RACE reads; it lists each CDR3 protein once, without DNA. Its listing shows 120,000 to 150,000 distinct CDR3 sequences. The receptor was isolated from a young man in good health. This chain connects TRBV7-7 to TRBJ2-2; the TRBD1 assignment by TCRdb is unverifiable without DNA. The sample consisted of blood T cells: a sorted CD56 or NKG2C T cell subset, CD4+ or CD8+ T cells, or bulk PBMC T cells (not recorded which). CDR3 amino acids: CASSAGGWNTGELFF.